A single T cell receptor beta chain is shown here with its context. Sequencing was performed with immunoSEQ multiplex PCR; in TCRdb, only in-frame clones are kept and a portion is missing. The sample holds 110,000 to 150,000 clones, around 89% seen once. This sample stems from a study of blood T cell repertoires in COVID-19. Between the trimmed V and J ends, which lost 4 bases and 0 bases, there was a span of 6 bases. The CDR3 spans 12 residues. Germline V CDR1 and CDR2: SQVTM, ANQGSEA. The chain is built from TRBV29-1 and TRBJ2-5, with D hard to call. The sequence was collected from a man aged 55 to 69 with active or convalescent COVID-19. The sequenced sample consisted of peripheral blood. CDR3 in DNA: TGCAGCGTTGGTGGCAACCAAGAGACCCAGTACTTC. Its protein product is CSVGGNQETQYF.